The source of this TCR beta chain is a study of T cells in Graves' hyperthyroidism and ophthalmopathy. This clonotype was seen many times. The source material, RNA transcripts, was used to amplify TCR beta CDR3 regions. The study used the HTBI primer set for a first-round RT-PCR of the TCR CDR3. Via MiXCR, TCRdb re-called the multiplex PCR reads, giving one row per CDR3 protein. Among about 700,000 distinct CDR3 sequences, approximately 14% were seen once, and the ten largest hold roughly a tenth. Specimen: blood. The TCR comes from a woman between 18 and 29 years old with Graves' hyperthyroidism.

In nucleotides, the CDR3 is TGTGCCAGCAGTTCCGTTGATCGGGCCCCTCACAATGAGCAGTTCTTC. Protein sequence: CASSSVDRAPHNEQFF. The J gene is TRBJ2-1, the V gene TRBV28; D not resolved. The CDR3 is made up of 16 amino acids. In germline, CDR1 is MDHEN, CDR2 SYDVKM. Trimming stripped 4 bases from V and 5 bases from J, with 18 bases between.